This is a list of T cell receptor beta chains from one sample in a study of T cells after yellow fever vaccination. One entry per CDR3 protein, called by TCRdb with MiXCR from the 5' RACE reads. The data contain hundreds of thousands of distinct CDR3 sequences, less than 15% of them singletons. The sample was PBMCs, taken on the day of the yellow fever booster vaccination. Every receptor here comes from a man aged 25 to 40 who received the YFV17D yellow fever vaccine. CDR3s include the opening cysteine and the closing phenylalanine or tryptophan. D genes are given only for firm matches. Rows may omit the clone size; those that give it use once, few, many or a size class.

few	NA	TRBV20-1	TRBJ2-5	CSARDFLAVEETQYF	TGCAGTGCTAGAGATTTCCTAGCCGTGGAAGAGACCCAGTACTTC
NA	NA	TRBV7-2	TRBJ2-7	CASSLAGRGPYEQYF	TGTGCCAGCAGCTTAGCCGGGCGGGGACCTTACGAGCAGTACTTC
NA	NA	TRBV27	TRBJ2-3	CASSLSSRSTDTQYF	TGTGCCAGCAGTTTATCTAGCAGAAGCACAGATACGCAGTATTTT
NA	TRBD1	TRBV9	TRBJ2-6	CASSVSGQARSGANVLTF	TGTGCCAGCAGCGTAAGTGGACAGGCTAGATCTGGGGCCAACGTCCTGACTTTC
few	NA	TRBV14	TRBJ2-5	CASSIIWGPQETQYF	TGTGCCAGCAGCATCATCTGGGGACCTCAAGAGACCCAGTACTTC
NA	TRBD2	TRBV5-6	TRBJ2-1	CASTNSPGGVYNEQFF	TGTGCCAGCACCAACTCCCCCGGGGGGGTCTACAATGAGCAGTTCTTC
once	TRBD2	TRBV18	TRBJ2-3	CASSPLASGILDTQYF	TGTGCCAGCTCACCATTGGCTAGCGGGATATTAGATACGCAGTATTTT
NA	NA	TRBV6-1	TRBJ1-1	CASRRANRQTNTEAFF	TGTGCCAGCAGACGCGCGAATCGGCAGACCAACACTGAAGCTTTCTTT
few	NA	TRBV15	TRBJ2-1	CATRSTTDFSSYNEQFF	TGTGCCACCAGATCCACGACGGACTTCAGCTCCTACAATGAGCAGTTCTTC
NA	NA	TRBV5-4	TRBJ2-5	CASSLTGTPPQETQYF	TGTGCCAGCAGCCTGACGGGGACACCACCCCAAGAGACCCAGTACTTC
NA	TRBD1	TRBV7-2	TRBJ2-3	CASSAATGPSRDTQYF	TGTGCCAGCAGCGCCGCGACAGGGCCTTCTCGAGATACGCAGTATTTT
NA	TRBD1	TRBV7-2	TRBJ1-6	CASSSRQGYSPLHF	TGTGCCAGCAGCTCGCGACAGGGATATTCACCCCTCCACTTT
many	NA	TRBV24-1	TRBJ2-7	CATSDGGKNYEQYF	TGTGCCACCAGTGATGGAGGAAAGAACTACGAGCAGTACTTC
few	TRBD1	TRBV4-3	TRBJ1-6	CASSQSPVPGQVGSPLHF	TGCGCCAGCAGCCAATCCCCGGTTCCTGGACAGGTCGGCTCACCCCTCCACTTT
few	TRBD1	TRBV7-8	TRBJ2-3	CASSPLGDRETDTQYF	TGTGCCAGCAGCCCGCTAGGGGACAGGGAGACAGATACGCAGTATTTT
NA	NA	TRBV7-6	TRBJ2-1	CASTSPPQSEQFF	TGTGCCAGCACCTCCCCTCCGCAGAGTGAGCAGTTCTTC
few	NA	TRBV20-1	TRBJ2-3	CSALKTDTQYF	TGCAGTGCCCTCAAGACAGATACGCAGTATTTT
NA	TRBD2	TRBV20-1	TRBJ2-6	CSARDPSGASGANVLTF	TGCAGTGCTAGAGATCCTAGCGGTGCTTCTGGGGCCAACGTCCTGACTTTC
few	TRBD1	TRBV27	TRBJ2-7	CASRNPQGVSAYEQYF	TGTGCCAGCAGGAACCCACAGGGGGTCTCTGCCTACGAGCAGTACTTC
NA	NA	TRBV7-2	TRBJ2-7	CASSFSTTSLSYEQYF	TGTGCCAGCAGCTTCTCTACCACTAGTTTGTCCTACGAGCAGTACTTC
few	TRBD1	TRBV6-1	TRBJ2-1	CASRWGQGAYEQFF	TGTGCCAGCAGGTGGGGACAGGGGGCATATGAGCAGTTCTTC
few	NA	TRBV11-2	TRBJ2-3	CASSPPSFTQYF	TGTGCCAGCAGCCCACCGAGTTTTACGCAGTATTTT
few	TRBD2	TRBV7-2	TRBJ2-5	CASSSAGLAGIEAQYF	TGTGCCAGCAGCTCTGCGGGACTAGCGGGGATTGAGGCCCAGTACTTC
few	TRBD1	TRBV5-1	TRBJ2-1	CASSSGTVDNEQFF	TGCGCCAGCAGTTCCGGGACAGTTGACAATGAGCAGTTCTTC
NA	NA	TRBV12-3/TRBV12-4	TRBJ2-1	CASTKLLGAYNEQFF	TGTGCCAGCACTAAACTCCTGGGGGCCTACAATGAGCAGTTCTTC
few	NA	TRBV7-2	TRBJ2-5	CASSGPRETQYF	TGTGCCAGCAGCGGGCCGAGGGAGACCCAGTACTTC
few	TRBD1	TRBV5-5	TRBJ2-2	CASSIGGPGELFF	TGTGCCAGCAGCATAGGGGGCCCCGGGGAGCTGTTTTTT
few	NA	TRBV6-5	TRBJ1-1	CASSYPSGVSEAFF	TGTGCCAGCAGTTATCCCTCTGGGGTCTCTGAAGCTTTCTTT
NA	NA	TRBV20-1	TRBJ2-1	CSANEGGLRFF	TGCAGTGCGAACGAAGGAGGGTTACGGTTCTTC
NA	TRBD1	TRBV6-5	TRBJ2-5	CASSYEGAGQETQYF	TGTGCCAGCAGTTACGAGGGGGCTGGTCAAGAGACCCAGTACTTC
NA	NA	TRBV15	TRBJ2-3	CATSRAGPDTQYF	TGTGCCACCAGCAGAGCGGGACCAGATACGCAGTATTTT
few	NA	TRBV19	TRBJ2-6	CASSIGVSGANVLTF	TGTGCCAGTAGTATTGGGGTCTCTGGGGCCAACGTCCTGACTTTC
few	NA	TRBV5-1	TRBJ2-7	CASSSRGSEGSYEQYF	TGCGCCAGCAGCTCCCGAGGCTCGGAGGGATCCTACGAGCAGTACTTC
few	NA	TRBV14	TRBJ2-1	CASSQSEGGVRGVSYNEQFF	TGTGCCAGCAGCCAATCGGAGGGTGGGGTCAGGGGGGTCTCCTACAATGAGCAGTTCTTC